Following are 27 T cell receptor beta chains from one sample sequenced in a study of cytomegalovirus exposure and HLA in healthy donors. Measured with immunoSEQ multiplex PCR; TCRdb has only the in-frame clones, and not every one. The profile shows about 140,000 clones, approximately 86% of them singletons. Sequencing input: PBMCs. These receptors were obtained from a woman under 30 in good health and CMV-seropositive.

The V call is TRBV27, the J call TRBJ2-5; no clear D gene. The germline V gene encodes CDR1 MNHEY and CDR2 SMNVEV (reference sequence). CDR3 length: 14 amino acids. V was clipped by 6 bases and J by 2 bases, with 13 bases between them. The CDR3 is CASSRLTTQETQYF. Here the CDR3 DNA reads TGTGCCAGCAGCCGATTGACGACTCAAGAGACCCAGTACTTC.

CDR3 DNA sequence: TGTGCCAGCAGCACCCCCAGGGGGCGCAACATGAACACTGAAGCTTTCTTT. Its protein product is CASSTPRGRNMNTEAFF. This sequence joins TRBV9 and TRBJ1-1; 8 bases fit TRBD1. Germline V gene data show CDR1 as SGDLS and CDR2 as YYNGEE. V was pared by 4 bases and J by 0 bases, with 11 bases of the junction left unmatched. CDR3 length: 17 residues. Looking up the rest from reference TRBV9 and TRBJ1-1 gives the full variable domain: DSGVTQTPKHLITATGQRVTLRCSPRSGDLSVYWYQQSLDQGLQFLIQYYNGEERAKGNILERFSAQQFPDLHSELNLSSLELGDSALYFCASSTPRGRNMNTEAFFGQGTRLTVV.

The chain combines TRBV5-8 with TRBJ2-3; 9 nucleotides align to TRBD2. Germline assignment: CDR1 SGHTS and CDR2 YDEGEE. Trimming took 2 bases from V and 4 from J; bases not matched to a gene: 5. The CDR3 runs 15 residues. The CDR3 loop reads CASSLAGGSADTQYF. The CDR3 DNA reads TGTGCCAGCAGCTTAGCGGGGGGAAGCGCAGATACGCAGTATTTT.

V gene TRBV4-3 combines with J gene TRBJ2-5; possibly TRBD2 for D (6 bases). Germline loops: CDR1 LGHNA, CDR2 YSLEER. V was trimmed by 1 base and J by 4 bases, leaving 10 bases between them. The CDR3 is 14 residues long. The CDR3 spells CASSQVAEGETQYF. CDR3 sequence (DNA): TGCGCCAGCAGCCAAGTAGCGGAGGGAGAGACCCAGTACTTC.

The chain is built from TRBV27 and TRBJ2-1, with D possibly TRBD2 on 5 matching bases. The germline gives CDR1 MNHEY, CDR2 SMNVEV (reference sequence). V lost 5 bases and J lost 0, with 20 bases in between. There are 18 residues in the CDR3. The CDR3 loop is CASSPGGGRSSSYNEQFF. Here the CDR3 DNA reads TGTGCCAGCAGTCCAGGTGGCGGGCGGAGTAGCTCCTACAATGAGCAGTTCTTC.

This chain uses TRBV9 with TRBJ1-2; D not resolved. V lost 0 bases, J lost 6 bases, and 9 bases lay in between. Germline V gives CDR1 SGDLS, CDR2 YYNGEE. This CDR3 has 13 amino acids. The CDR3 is CASSVDLGDGYTF. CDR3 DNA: TGTGCCAGCAGCGTAGACCTGGGCGATGGCTACACCTTC. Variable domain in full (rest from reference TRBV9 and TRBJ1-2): DSGVTQTPKHLITATGQRVTLRCSPRSGDLSVYWYQQSLDQGLQFLIQYYNGEERAKGNILERFSAQQFPDLHSELNLSSLELGDSALYFCASSVDLGDGYTFGSGTRLTVV.

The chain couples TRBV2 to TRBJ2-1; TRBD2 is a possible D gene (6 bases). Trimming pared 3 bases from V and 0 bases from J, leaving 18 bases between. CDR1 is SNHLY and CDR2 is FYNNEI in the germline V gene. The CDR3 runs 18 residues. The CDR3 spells CASSDPITSYSSYNEQFF. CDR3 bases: TGTGCCAGCAGTGACCCAATCACTAGCTACAGCTCCTACAATGAGCAGTTCTTC.

CDR3 residues: CASSIFEREAGRDTQYF. Written as DNA, the CDR3 is TGTGCCAGCAGCATATTCGAGCGGGAGGCGGGGCGGGATACGCAGTATTTT. The chain has TRBV7-3 and TRBJ2-3; 9 positions agree with TRBD2. V shed 5 bases, J shed 6 bases, and the junction held 15 bases outside the gene matches. From germline, CDR1 is SGHTA and CDR2 FQGTGA. The CDR3 is 17 amino acids.

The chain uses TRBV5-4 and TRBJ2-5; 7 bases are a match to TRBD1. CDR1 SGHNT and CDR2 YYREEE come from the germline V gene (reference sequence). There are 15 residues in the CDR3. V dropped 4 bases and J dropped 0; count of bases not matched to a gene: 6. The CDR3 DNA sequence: TGTGCCAGCAGCCGGGACAGAGCGGACCAAGAGACCCAGTACTTC. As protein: CASSRDRADQETQYF. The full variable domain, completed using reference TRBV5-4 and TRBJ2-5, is ETGVTQSPTHLIKTRGQQVTLRCSSQSGHNTVSWYQQALGQGPQFIFQYYREEENGRGNFPPRFSGLQFPNYSSELNVNALELDDSALYLCASSRDRADQETQYFGPGTRLLVL.

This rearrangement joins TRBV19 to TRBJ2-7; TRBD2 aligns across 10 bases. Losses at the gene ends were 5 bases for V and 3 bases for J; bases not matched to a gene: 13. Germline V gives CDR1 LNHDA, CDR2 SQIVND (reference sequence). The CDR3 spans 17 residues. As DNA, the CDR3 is TGTGCCAGTAGTCCCGCCCGGTTAGCGGGGGGACACTACGAGCAGTACTTC. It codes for CASSPARLAGGHYEQYF.

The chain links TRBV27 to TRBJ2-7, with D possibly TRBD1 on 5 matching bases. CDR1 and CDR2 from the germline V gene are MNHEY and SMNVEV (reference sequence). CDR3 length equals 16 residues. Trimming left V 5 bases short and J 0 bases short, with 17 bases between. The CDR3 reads CASSPSWGDSSYEQYF. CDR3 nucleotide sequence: TGTGCCAGCAGTCCCTCTTGGGGTGACAGCTCCTACGAGCAGTACTTC.

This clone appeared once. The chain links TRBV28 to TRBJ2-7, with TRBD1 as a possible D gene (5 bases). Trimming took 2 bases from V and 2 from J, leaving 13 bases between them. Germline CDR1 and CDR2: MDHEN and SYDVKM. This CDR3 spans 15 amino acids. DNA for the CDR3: TGTGCCAGCAGTTTAATGGTTGACAGAACCTACGAGCAGTACTTC. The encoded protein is CASSLMVDRTYEQYF.

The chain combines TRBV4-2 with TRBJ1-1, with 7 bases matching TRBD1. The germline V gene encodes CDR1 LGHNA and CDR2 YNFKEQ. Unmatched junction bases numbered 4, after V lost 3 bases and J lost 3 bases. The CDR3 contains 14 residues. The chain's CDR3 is CASSQARGDTEAFF. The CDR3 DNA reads TGTGCCAGCAGCCAGGCCAGGGGGGACACTGAAGCTTTCTTT.

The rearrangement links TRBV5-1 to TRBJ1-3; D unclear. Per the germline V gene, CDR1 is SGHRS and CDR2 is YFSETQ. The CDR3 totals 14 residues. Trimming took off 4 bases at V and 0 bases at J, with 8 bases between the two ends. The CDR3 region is CASSPMSSGNTIYF. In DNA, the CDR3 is TGCGCCAGCAGCCCCATGAGCTCTGGAAACACCATATATTTT.

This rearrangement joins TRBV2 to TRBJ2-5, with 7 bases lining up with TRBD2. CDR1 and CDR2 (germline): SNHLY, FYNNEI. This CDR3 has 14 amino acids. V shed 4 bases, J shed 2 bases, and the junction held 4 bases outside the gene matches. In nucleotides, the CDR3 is TGTGCCAGCAGTGTTAGCGGGTTTCAAGAGACCCAGTACTTC. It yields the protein CASSVSGFQETQYF.

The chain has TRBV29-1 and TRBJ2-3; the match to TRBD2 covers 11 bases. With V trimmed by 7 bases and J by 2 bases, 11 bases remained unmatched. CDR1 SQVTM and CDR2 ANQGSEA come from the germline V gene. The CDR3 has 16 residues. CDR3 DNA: TGCAGCGCACCTAGCGGGGGGCTTCTAAACACAGATACGCAGTATTTT. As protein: CSAPSGGLLNTDTQYF.

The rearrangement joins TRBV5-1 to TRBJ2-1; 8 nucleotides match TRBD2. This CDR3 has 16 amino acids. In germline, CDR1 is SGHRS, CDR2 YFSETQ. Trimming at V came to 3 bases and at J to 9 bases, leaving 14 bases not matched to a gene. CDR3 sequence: CASSWGREGRWAEQFF. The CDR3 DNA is TGCGCCAGCAGCTGGGGCCGGGAGGGCCGGTGGGCTGAGCAGTTCTTC.

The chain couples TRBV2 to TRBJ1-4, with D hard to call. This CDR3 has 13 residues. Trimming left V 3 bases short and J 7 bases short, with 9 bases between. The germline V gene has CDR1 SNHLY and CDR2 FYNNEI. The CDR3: CASSDAGPEKLFF. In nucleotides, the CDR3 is TGTGCCAGCAGTGACGCAGGTCCTGAAAAACTGTTTTTT.

The CDR3 protein is CASRDRGMGYEQYF. The CDR3 nucleotides read TGTGCCAGCAGGGACAGGGGGATGGGCTACGAGCAGTACTTC. The chain combines TRBV6-1 with TRBJ2-7; TRBD1 matches at 10 bases. Trimming at V came to 6 bases and at J to 3 bases, leaving 5 bases not matched to a gene. The length of the CDR3 is 14 residues. Germline V gives CDR1 MNHNS, CDR2 SASEGT.

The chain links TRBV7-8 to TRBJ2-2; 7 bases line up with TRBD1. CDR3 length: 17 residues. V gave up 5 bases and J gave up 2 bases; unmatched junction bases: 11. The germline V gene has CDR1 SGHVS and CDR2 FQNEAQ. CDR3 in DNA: TGTGCCAGCAGCAGGATGAATCGGGACAGAAACACCGGGGAGCTGTTTTTT. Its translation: CASSRMNRDRNTGELFF.

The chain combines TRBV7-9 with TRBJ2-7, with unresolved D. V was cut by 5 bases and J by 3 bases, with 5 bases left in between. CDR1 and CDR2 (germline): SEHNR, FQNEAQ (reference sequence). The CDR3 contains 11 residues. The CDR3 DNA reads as TGTGCCAGCAGCCTAAACTACGAGCAGTACTTC. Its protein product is CASSLNYEQYF.

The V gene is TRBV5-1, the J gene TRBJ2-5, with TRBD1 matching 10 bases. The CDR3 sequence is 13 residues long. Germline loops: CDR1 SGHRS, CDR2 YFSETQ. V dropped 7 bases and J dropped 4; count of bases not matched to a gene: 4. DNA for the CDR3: TGCGCCAGCGGGGACAGGGGTGGAGAGACCCAGTACTTC. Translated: CASGDRGGETQYF. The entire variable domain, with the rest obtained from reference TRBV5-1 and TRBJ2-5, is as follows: KAGVTQTPRYLIKTRGQQVTLSCSPISGHRSVSWYQQTPGQGLQFLFEYFSETQRNKGNFPGRFSGRQFSNSRSEMNVSTLELGDSALYLCASGDRGGETQYFGPGTRLLVL.

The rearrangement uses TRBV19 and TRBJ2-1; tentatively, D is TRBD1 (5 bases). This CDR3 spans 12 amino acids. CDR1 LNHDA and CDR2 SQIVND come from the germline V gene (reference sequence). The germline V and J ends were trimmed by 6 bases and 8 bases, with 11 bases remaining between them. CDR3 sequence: CASSHRNHEQFF. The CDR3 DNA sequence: TGTGCCAGTAGCCACAGGAACCATGAGCAGTTCTTC.

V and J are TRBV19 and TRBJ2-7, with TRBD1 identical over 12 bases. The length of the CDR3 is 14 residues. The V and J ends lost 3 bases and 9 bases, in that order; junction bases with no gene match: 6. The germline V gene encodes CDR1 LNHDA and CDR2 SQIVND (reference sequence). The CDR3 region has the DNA TGTGCCAGTAGTATCCTGGGACAGGGGGCCCGGCAGTACTTC. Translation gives CASSILGQGARQYF.

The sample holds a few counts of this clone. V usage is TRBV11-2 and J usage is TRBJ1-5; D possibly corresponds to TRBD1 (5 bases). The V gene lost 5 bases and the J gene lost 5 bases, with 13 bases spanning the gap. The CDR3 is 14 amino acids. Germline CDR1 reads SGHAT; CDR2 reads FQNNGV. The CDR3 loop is CASSLSRGDQPQHF. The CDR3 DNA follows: TGTGCCAGCAGCCTTAGTAGGGGTGATCAGCCCCAGCATTTT.

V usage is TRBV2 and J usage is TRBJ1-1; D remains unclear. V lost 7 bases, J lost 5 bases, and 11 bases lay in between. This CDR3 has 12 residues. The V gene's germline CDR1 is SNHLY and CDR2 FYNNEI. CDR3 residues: CASTREETEAFF. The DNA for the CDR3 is TGTGCCAGCACTAGGGAGGAGACTGAAGCTTTCTTT.

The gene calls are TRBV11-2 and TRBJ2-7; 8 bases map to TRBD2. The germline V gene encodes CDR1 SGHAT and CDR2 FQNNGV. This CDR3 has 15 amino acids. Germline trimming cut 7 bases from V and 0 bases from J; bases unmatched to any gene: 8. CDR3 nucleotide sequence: TGTGCCAGCACCTGGGGACTAGGGACCTCCTACGAGCAGTACTTC. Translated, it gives CASTWGLGTSYEQYF.